Listed below are T cell receptor beta chains from one sample, sequenced in a study of vaccination effects on CD4 cells after COVID-19. Clones were sequenced by immunoSEQ multiplex PCR, and TCRdb holds only the in-frame ones, with some missing. The sample lists just under 75,000 clones, approximately 72% occurring once. The antigens these receptors bind are not known. The specimen was CD4+ T cells from PBMCs cultured with HCoV-NL63 spike peptides, collected before COVID-19 vaccination. These receptor sequences come from a human donor who received a COVID-19 vaccine. CDR3s include the opening cysteine and the closing phenylalanine or tryptophan. Each record gives: V gene, clone size, D gene, J gene, CDR3 protein, CDR3 DNA. A D gene is named only where the DNA matches it firmly. Clone size is stated in some rows and not others, as once, few, many or a class when expanded.

>TRBV7-9|few|TRBD1|TRBJ1-2
CASSSTGGSDGYTF
TGTGCCAGCAGCTCCACAGGGGGCTCAGATGGCTACACCTTC
>TRBV7-6|-|TRBD1|TRBJ1-4
CASSLGQGMSNEKLFF
TGTGCCAGCAGTCTAGGACAGGGGATGTCTAATGAAAAACTGTTTTTT
>TRBV29-1|-|-|TRBJ2-3
CSVQTGEGTDTQYF
TGCAGCGTTCAAACAGGGGAGGGCACAGATACGCAGTATTTT
>TRBV2|-|TRBD2|TRBJ2-3
CASSRETDSGGAQDTQYF
TGTGCCAGCAGTCGTGAGACTGATAGCGGGGGGGCCCAAGATACGCAGTATTTT
>TRBV6-5|-|TRBD1|TRBJ1-4
CASMTGQTPEKLFF
TGTGCCAGCATGACGGGACAGACCCCCGAAAAACTGTTTTTT
>TRBV14|few|TRBD1|TRBJ1-1
CASSRQGYTEAFF
TGTGCCAGCAGCCGACAGGGGTACACTGAAGCTTTCTTT
>TRBV5-1|-|-|TRBJ2-4
CASSLAGLNIQYF
TGCGCCAGCAGCTTGGCAGGGTTAAACATTCAGTACTTC
>TRBV3-1/TRBV3-2|-|TRBD1|TRBJ1-2
CASSQMDRPNGYTF
TGTGCCAGCAGCCAAATGGACAGGCCCAATGGCTACACCTTC
>TRBV3-1/TRBV3-2|few|-|TRBJ1-5
CASSQGSISNQPQHF
TGTGCCAGCAGCCAAGGCAGTATTAGCAATCAGCCCCAGCATTTT
>TRBV3-1/TRBV3-2|-|TRBD1|TRBJ1-1
CASSQVHRGPAFF
TGTGCCAGCAGCCAAGTGCACAGGGGGCCAGCTTTCTTT
>TRBV5-4|-|-|TRBJ2-3
CASSLQLTDTQYF
TGTGCCAGCAGCTTGCAACTCACAGATACGCAGTATTTT
>TRBV24-1|few|-|TRBJ1-5
CATSDPDQPQHF
TGTGCCACCAGTGACCCTGATCAGCCCCAGCATTTT
>TRBV27|-|TRBD1|TRBJ1-2
CASSSARGRSSYSYGYTF
TGTGCCAGCAGTTCCGCCAGGGGGCGCAGCTCCTATTCCTATGGCTACACCTTC